Each of the 13 T cell receptor beta chains below was sequenced from the same sample in a study of blood T cell repertoires in COVID-19. Sequencing was performed with immunoSEQ multiplex PCR; in TCRdb, only in-frame clones are kept and a portion is missing. The sample yields 260,000 or so clones, 88% seen once. The specimen was PBMCs or T cells enriched from blood (not recorded which). The receptor set was obtained from a woman in her 40s with acute COVID-19.

This clone occurred once. The chain recombines TRBV5-1 with TRBJ2-1, with D perhaps TRBD2 (6 bases). The CDR3 is 16 amino acids. The ends were cut back, 1 base at V and 1 base at J, with 12 bases in the middle. Germline V CDR1 and CDR2: SGHRS, YFSETQ. The CDR3: CASSLFGGVSYNEQFF. The CDR3 DNA sequence: TGCGCCAGCAGCTTGTTCGGGGGAGTATCCTACAATGAGCAGTTCTTC. Full variable domain (rest looked up from reference TRBV5-1 and TRBJ2-1): KAGVTQTPRYLIKTRGQQVTLSCSPISGHRSVSWYQQTPGQGLQFLFEYFSETQRNKGNFPGRFSGRQFSNSRSEMNVSTLELGDSALYLCASSLFGGVSYNEQFFGPGTRLTVL.

This clone has a single count. The chain links TRBV4-3 to TRBJ1-1, with TRBD1 matching 7 bases. The CDR3 contains 17 residues. Germline V gives CDR1 LGHNA, CDR2 YSLEER. The trim removed 0 bases at V and 0 bases at J, leaving 7 bases unmatched. This CDR3 reads CASSQEATGHMNTEAFF. The CDR3 nucleotides are TGCGCCAGCAGCCAAGAAGCGACAGGGCACATGAACACTGAAGCTTTCTTT.

The V gene is TRBV13, the J gene TRBJ1-6; 7 positions agree with TRBD1. There are 14 residues in the CDR3. Germline CDR1 reads PRHDT; CDR2 reads FYEKMQ (reference sequence). V lost 1 base, J lost 7 bases, and 1 base stayed unmatched. In DNA, the CDR3 is TGTGCCAGCAGCTTAGAGGGGGCGAATTCACCCCTCCACTTT. Its protein is CASSLEGANSPLHF.

The chain links TRBV20-1 to TRBJ2-1; 8 nucleotides align to TRBD2. This CDR3 is 15 amino acids long. The germline V gene has CDR1 DFQATT and CDR2 SNEGSKA (reference sequence). The ends lost 3 bases at V and 6 bases at J; junction bases unmatched: 10. The CDR3 reads CSASSTGGPSNEQFF. In DNA, the CDR3 is TGCAGTGCTAGTTCTACGGGAGGGCCTTCCAATGAGCAGTTCTTC.

As DNA, the CDR3 is TGTGCCAGCAGTTTGCTTGGGTACAGTTCCTACAATGAGCAGTTCTTC. Amino acid sequence: CASSLLGYSSYNEQFF. The chain recombines TRBV11-3 with TRBJ2-1; D unresolved. The CDR3 length is 16 residues. Trimming removed 6 bases at V and 1 base at J, with 16 bases between. CDR1 SGHNT and CDR2 YENEEA come from the germline V gene.

V usage is TRBV6-2 or TRBV6-3 and J usage is TRBJ2-5, with 9 bases aligning to TRBD2. The trim removed 0 bases at V and 0 bases at J, leaving 8 bases unmatched. The V gene's germline CDR1 is MNHEY and CDR2 SVGEGT. The CDR3 is 18 amino acids. CDR3 region: CASSYSYYGGGDQETQYF. The CDR3 DNA is TGTGCCAGCAGTTACTCCTACTATGGCGGGGGGGACCAAGAGACCCAGTACTTC.

The chain combines TRBV30 with TRBJ1-1; no definite D call. Trimming took 2 bases from V and 3 from J, leaving 10 bases between them. The CDR3 is 13 amino acids. Germline V CDR1 and CDR2: GTSNPN, SVGIG (reference sequence). CDR3 region: CAWSINRDTEAFF. The CDR3 coding sequence is TGTGCCTGGAGTATTAACAGAGACACTGAAGCTTTCTTT.

The V gene is TRBV6-5, the J gene TRBJ1-1, with 8 bases aligning to TRBD1. Germline V CDR1 and CDR2: MNHEY, SVGAGI. V shed 7 bases, J shed 1 base, and the junction held 2 bases outside the gene matches. The length of the CDR3 is 13 residues. CDR3 sequence reads: CASTDRGNTEAFF. CDR3 sequence (DNA): TGTGCCAGCACCGACAGGGGGAACACTGAAGCTTTCTTT.

V usage is TRBV6-5 and J usage is TRBJ2-7; D not certain. Trimming stripped 2 bases from V and 3 bases from J, with 8 bases between. The CDR3 has 13 amino acids. CDR1 is MNHEY, CDR2 SVGAGI, per germline. The CDR3: CASSYRPGYEQYV. CDR3 in DNA: TGTGCCAGCAGTTACAGGCCGGGCTACGAGCAGTACGTC.

About this clone itself: One junction end disagrees with the germline gene, perhaps due to a read error. CDR3 in amino acids: CASSPGLAGVSDTQYF. The CDR3 region has the DNA TGTGCTAGCAGCCCGGGACTAGCGGGAGTATCAGATACGCAGTATTTT. The chain couples TRBV7-7 to TRBJ2-3; 14 bases map to TRBD2. Germline CDR1 SSHAT, CDR2 FNYEAQ (reference sequence). The CDR3 has 16 residues. The variable domain in full, with the rest retrieved from reference TRBV7-7 and TRBJ2-3, is GAGVSQSPRYKVTKRGQDVTLRCDPISSHATLYWYQQALGQGPEFLTYFNYEAQPDKSGLPSDRFSAERPEGSISTLTIQRTEQRDSAMYRCASSPGLAGVSDTQYFGPGTRLTVL.

This chain connects TRBV4-1 to TRBJ2-1, with D unclear. The V gene's germline CDR1 is MGHRA and CDR2 YSYEKL. This CDR3 contains 14 residues. Trimming stripped 1 base from V and 4 bases from J, with 8 bases between. The CDR3 region has the DNA TGCGCCAGCAGCCAAGTTGGCCAGTACAATGAGCAGTTCTTC. Translated, it gives CASSQVGQYNEQFF.

The rearrangement joins TRBV19 to TRBJ1-2; 7 bases match TRBD1. Germline assignment: CDR1 LNHDA and CDR2 SQIVND (reference sequence). The V and J ends lost 4 bases and 2 bases, in that order; junction bases with no gene match: 22. The CDR3 loop spans 20 amino acids. The CDR3: CASSTRGTRGLATKNYGYTF. In DNA form, the CDR3 reads TGTGCCAGTAGTACGCGCGGTACCAGGGGGTTAGCGACGAAGAACTATGGCTACACCTTC.

The V gene is TRBV10-1, the J gene TRBJ2-1; 8 bases match TRBD1. CDR1 is WNHNN and CDR2 is SYGVQD in the germline V gene (reference sequence). The J segment lost 3 bases and the V segment lost 2 bases, leaving 3 bases of the junction unmatched. The CDR3 length is 15 residues. CDR3: CASSEDRGVYNEQFF. CDR3 in DNA: TGCGCCAGCAGTGAGGACAGGGGAGTCTACAATGAGCAGTTCTTC.